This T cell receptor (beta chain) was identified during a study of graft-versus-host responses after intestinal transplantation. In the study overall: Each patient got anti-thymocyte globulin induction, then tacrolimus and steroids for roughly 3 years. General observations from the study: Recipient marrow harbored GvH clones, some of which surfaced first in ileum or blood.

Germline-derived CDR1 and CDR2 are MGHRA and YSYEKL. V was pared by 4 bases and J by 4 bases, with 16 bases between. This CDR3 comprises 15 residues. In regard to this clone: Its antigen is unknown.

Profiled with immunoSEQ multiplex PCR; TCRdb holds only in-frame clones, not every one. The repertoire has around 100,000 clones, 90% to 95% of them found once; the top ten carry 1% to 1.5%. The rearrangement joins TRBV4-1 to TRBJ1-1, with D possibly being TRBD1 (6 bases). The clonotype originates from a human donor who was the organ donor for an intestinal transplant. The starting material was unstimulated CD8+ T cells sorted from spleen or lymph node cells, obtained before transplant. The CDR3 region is CASSPSFKGGTEAFF. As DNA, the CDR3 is TGCGCCAGCAGCCCGAGCTTTAAGGGGGGCACTGAAGCTTTCTTT.